The 5 T cell receptor beta chains presented below share a single source sample, sequenced in a study of T cell responses to AZD1222 COVID-19 vaccine (dated by TCRdb to 2020 to 2022). The time point label, read with the paper, signifies: baseline before first vaccination. The library was built by means of the immunoSEQ multiplex PCR assay. The immuneACCESS repertoire file appears here via TCRdb, limited to in-frame rearrangements. These files lack a portion of the clones; in checked studies, under half of the deficit traces to unresolved V genes, and the cause of the others is not known. This sample holds about 85,000 clones; about nine tenths were observed only once. The top ten clones comprise under 4% of the sample. The sequenced sample was peripheral blood, obtained on day 0 of AZD1222 vaccination. These receptors all come from an adult in good health.

V is TRBV2 and J is TRBJ1-1; no definite D call. Germline CDR1 reads SNHLY; CDR2 reads FYNNEI. With 2 bases removed from V and 1 base from J, the gap between germline ends came to 14 bases. The CDR3 spans 16 residues. The CDR3: CASSELAGLRNTEAFF. As DNA, the CDR3 is TGTGCCAGCAGTGAATTAGCAGGACTCCGGAACACTGAAGCTTTCTTT. Full variable domain (outside the CDR3, taken from reference TRBV2 and TRBJ1-1): EPEVTQTPSHQVTQMGQEVILRCVPISNHLYFYWYRQILGQKVEFLVSFYNNEISEKSEIFDDQFSVERPDGSNFTLKIRSTKLEDSAMYFCASSELAGLRNTEAFFGQGTRLTVV.

The V and J genes are TRBV12-3 or TRBV12-4 and TRBJ2-7; D is perhaps TRBD1 (6 bases). The CDR3 covers 13 residues. V lost 8 bases to trimming and J lost 5 bases, with 16 bases between them. The CDR3 DNA reads as TGTGCCAGCGCAACCCGCACAGGGAACGAGCAGTACTTC. This translates into CASATRTGNEQYF.

The chain recombines TRBV19 with TRBJ2-5; 12 positions match TRBD2. Germline assignment: CDR1 LNHDA and CDR2 SQIVND (reference sequence). Trimming removed 4 bases from V and 3 bases from J; junction bases left unmatched: 6. The CDR3 spans 16 residues. For the CDR3, the DNA is TGTGCCAGTAGTACCCGGACTAGCGGGGCCAAAGAGACCCAGTACTTC. Translated: CASSTRTSGAKETQYF.

This chain links TRBV15 with TRBJ2-7; the match to TRBD1 covers 7 bases. CDR3 length: 16 amino acids. J gave up 5 bases and V 3 bases, and 13 bases lay outside the gene matches. Germline V gene lookup returns CDR1 LNHNV and CDR2 YYDKDF (reference sequence). The CDR3 sequence: CATSSEREKGADEQYF. The CDR3, as DNA: TGTGCCACCAGCAGTGAGAGAGAAAAGGGGGCGGACGAGCAGTACTTC.

The chain couples TRBV3-1 (or the pseudogene TRBV3-2) to TRBJ1-3; D is undetermined. Trimming removed 0 bases from V and 2 bases from J, with 8 bases in between. CDR1 LGHDT and CDR2 YNNKEL come from the germline V gene (reference sequence). The CDR3 length is 15 residues. The CDR3 loop reads CASSQDLTAGNTIYF. CDR3 sequence (DNA): TGTGCCAGCAGCCAAGATCTGACCGCTGGAAACACCATATATTTT.